A single sample gave rise to the 27 T cell receptor beta chains below, sequenced in a study of beta chain features in type 1 diabetes. Of the isolated RNA, all was reverse transcribed, and so the sequenced material was expressed TCRB transcripts. Sequenced by immunoSEQ multiplex PCR; TCRdb stores in-frame clones only, minus some. Here the sample spans 350,000 to 400,000 clones, approximately 16% being singletons. Specimen: naive CD4+ T cells from blood. The source is a woman under 30 in good health.

This chain uses TRBV6-5 with TRBJ2-1; D possibly corresponds to TRBD2 (6 bases). V was pared by 2 bases and J by 6 bases, with 11 bases between. The germline CDR1 and CDR2 sequences are MNHEY and SVGAGI. The CDR3 has 14 amino acids. The CDR3 DNA follows: TGTGCCAGCAGTTACAACCGGGGAGGCAATGAGCAGTTCTTC. Translated, it gives CASSYNRGGNEQFF.

This clone was seen more than once but under ten times. The gene calls are TRBV30 and TRBJ1-5; possibly TRBD1 for D (5 bases). Per germline, CDR1 GTSNPN and CDR2 SVGIG (reference sequence). The CDR3 extends over 13 amino acids. Trimming took 5 bases from V and 4 from J, leaving 12 bases between them. CDR3 protein: CAWGGDLNQPQHF. CDR3 sequence (DNA): TGTGCCTGGGGGGGGGACCTAAATCAGCCCCAGCATTTT.

This sequence joins TRBV29-1 and TRBJ2-7, with 9 bases matching TRBD1. Trimming took 0 bases from V and 4 from J; bases not matched to a gene: 10. The CDR3 is 16 residues long. In germline, CDR1 is SQVTM, CDR2 ANQGSEA. CDR3 coding DNA: TGCAGCGTTGAAGACCCCGGGACAGGGCACGGGTACGAGCAGTACTTC. Translated: CSVEDPGTGHGYEQYF.

This clone was counted between two and nine times. The chain links TRBV25-1 to TRBJ2-7, with 7 nucleotides matching TRBD1. Unmatched junction bases numbered 9, after V lost 4 bases and J lost 3 bases. Germline assignment: CDR1 MGHDK and CDR2 SYGVNS. This CDR3 contains 15 residues. This chain's CDR3 is CASSARQGSYYEQYF. In nucleotides, the CDR3 is TGTGCCAGCAGTGCCCGACAGGGCTCATACTACGAGCAGTACTTC.

There are a few counts of this clone. V usage is TRBV7-2 and J usage is TRBJ2-5; 7 bases fit TRBD1. Unmatched junction bases numbered 8, after V lost 5 bases and J lost 2 bases. Germline CDR1 reads SGHTA; CDR2 reads FQGNSA. The CDR3 loop spans 15 amino acids. The CDR3 sequence is CASSLWGTEQETQYF. Here the CDR3 DNA reads TGTGCCAGCAGCCTCTGGGGGACAGAGCAAGAGACCCAGTACTTC.

The chain employs TRBV19 and TRBJ2-3; weak D call: TRBD1 (6 bases). Germline V lookup: CDR1 LNHDA, CDR2 SQIVND (reference sequence). The ends were cut back, 7 bases at V and 0 bases at J, with 11 bases in the middle. This CDR3 has 14 residues. This CDR3 is CASTAGTSTDTQYF. CDR3 sequence (DNA): TGTGCCAGTACTGCCGGGACAAGCACAGATACGCAGTATTTT.

V usage is TRBV7-3 and J usage is TRBJ2-7; D gene ambiguous. This CDR3 is built from 14 residues. The V gene lost 1 base and the J gene lost 0 bases, with 7 bases spanning the gap. The V gene's germline CDR1 is SGHTA and CDR2 FQGTGA. The DNA of the CDR3 is TGTGCCAGCAGCTTAAGCACCAGCTCCTACGAGCAGTACTTC. It yields the protein CASSLSTSSYEQYF.

This clone was detected only a few times. The same CDR3 also results from other DNA sequences found in this sample. This chain links TRBV4-3 with TRBJ1-2; D unclear. This CDR3 is built from 13 residues. The V gene lost 0 bases and the J gene lost 5 bases, with 7 bases spanning the gap. Looked up from germline, CDR1 is LGHNA and CDR2 is YSLEER. Here the CDR3 DNA reads TGCGCCAGCAGCCAAGATCGGGTGTATGGCTACACCTTC. Translation gives CASSQDRVYGYTF.

The chain is built from TRBV4-2 and TRBJ1-2; D remains unclear. V lost 4 bases and J lost 6, with 9 bases in between. CDR3 length: 12 amino acids. The germline V gene has CDR1 LGHNA and CDR2 YNFKEQ. CDR3 nucleotide sequence: TGTGCCAGCAGCCTAAGCGGGGATGGCTACACCTTC. Its translation is CASSLSGDGYTF.

This sequence joins TRBV5-1 and TRBJ2-7; TRBD1 matches at 12 bases. After removal of 5 bases from V and 4 bases from J, the junction contained 7 bases not matched to a gene. Germline V gives CDR1 SGHRS, CDR2 YFSETQ. This CDR3 comprises 15 residues. The CDR3 here is CASRLGTGGAYEQYF. CDR3 bases: TGCGCCAGCAGATTAGGGACAGGGGGCGCGTACGAGCAGTACTTC.

A remark on this clone: The same CDR3 can be traced to other DNA sequences in this sample. The chain couples TRBV30 to TRBJ2-2; unclear D gene. This CDR3 has 10 amino acids. CDR1 and CDR2 from the germline V gene are GTSNPN and SVGIG (reference sequence). The V gene lost 5 bases and the J gene lost 8 bases, with 6 bases spanning the gap. The CDR3: CAWRSGELFF. The CDR3 DNA reads as TGTGCCTGGCGGTCTGGGGAGCTGTTTTTT.

In its sample, this clone was seen a few times. The chain uses TRBV19 and TRBJ2-1; D is perhaps TRBD2 (5 bases). V lost 0 bases and J lost 7, with 7 bases in between. CDR3 length: 13 residues. CDR1 and CDR2 from the germline V gene are LNHDA and SQIVND (reference sequence). CDR3 nucleotide sequence: TGTGCCAGTAGTATAGATCGGGGAAATGAGCAGTTCTTC. It is translated as CASSIDRGNEQFF. Variable domain in full (rest from reference TRBV19 and TRBJ2-1): DGGITQSPKYLFRKEGQNVTLSCEQNLNHDAMYWYRQDPGQGLRLIYYSQIVNDFQKGDIAEGYSVSREKKESFPLTVTSAQKNPTAFYLCASSIDRGNEQFFGPGTRLTVL.

The V call is TRBV10-3, the J call TRBJ2-7, with unresolved D. In germline, CDR1 is ENHRY, CDR2 SYGVKD. V was cut by 0 bases and J by 2 bases, with 14 bases left in between. This CDR3 contains 16 residues. The CDR3 DNA follows: TGTGCCATCAGTGAGTCGAGTCCCGCCAGGACCTACGAGCAGTACTTC. It specifies CAISESSPARTYEQYF.

This clone came up a few times. The V gene is TRBV7-3, the J gene TRBJ1-1; TRBD1 is a possible D gene (5 bases). V lost 3 bases, J lost 1 base, and 6 bases lay in between. Per the germline V gene, CDR1 is SGHTA and CDR2 is FQGTGA. This CDR3 is built from 13 residues. The CDR3 DNA is TGTGCCAGCAGCTTTACAGGGAACACTGAAGCTTTCTTT. Translated, it gives CASSFTGNTEAFF.

The chain joins TRBV2 to TRBJ2-2; perhaps TRBD1 as D (6 bases). V was shortened by 8 bases and J by 7 bases, with 14 bases between the two germline ends. Germline CDR1 is SNHLY and CDR2 is FYNNEI. This CDR3 region has 13 residues. The CDR3 bases are TGTGCCAGCGTACCTGACAGGATCGGGGAGCTGTTTTTT. Its protein is CASVPDRIGELFF. Full variable domain (outside the CDR3, taken from reference TRBV2 and TRBJ2-2): EPEVTQTPSHQVTQMGQEVILRCVPISNHLYFYWYRQILGQKVEFLVSFYNNEISEKSEIFDDQFSVERPDGSNFTLKIRSTKLEDSAMYFCASVPDRIGELFFGEGSRLTVL.

The chain is built from TRBV21-1 and TRBJ2-1; the table names TRBD1, a call not compared with the DNA. TRBV21-1 is a listed pseudogene. This CDR3 spans 17 amino acids. CDR3 amino acids: CASSKALKRQGRNEQFF. For the CDR3, the DNA is TGTGCCAGCAGCAAAGCGCTAAAGAGACAGGGACGGAATGAGCAGTTCTTC.

The chain uses TRBV7-2 and TRBJ2-5, with D possibly being TRBD2 (5 bases). The J call may be mistaken, given a closer DNA end match to TRBJ2-7. The CDR3 length is 14 residues. Germline V gene lookup returns CDR1 SGHTA and CDR2 FQGNSA. The CDR3 nucleotides are TGTGCCAGCAGCTTAGTACTAGTAGGGTACGAGCAGTACTTC. Translated, it gives CASSLVLVGYEQYF.

V is TRBV5-1 and J is TRBJ2-3; 9 nucleotides line up with TRBD2. Germline lookup yields CDR1 SGHRS and CDR2 YFSETQ. This CDR3 has 21 residues. The V and J ends lost 4 bases and 4 bases, in that order; junction bases with no gene match: 25. This chain's CDR3 is CASSTNSLAGEVRPPPDTQYF. CDR3 nucleotides: TGCGCCAGCAGCACTAACTCTTTAGCGGGAGAGGTCCGGCCCCCCCCAGATACGCAGTATTTT.

V and J are TRBV19 and TRBJ2-1; D is possibly TRBD1 (5 bases). The germline V gene encodes CDR1 LNHDA and CDR2 SQIVND (reference sequence). V was trimmed by 3 bases and J by 6 bases, leaving 18 bases between them. The CDR3 runs 16 residues. The CDR3 DNA reads TGTGCCAGTAGTATCGCTACAGGACGGCTATCCAATGAGCAGTTCTTC. This codes for CASSIATGRLSNEQFF. The complete variable domain, with remaining parts taken from reference TRBV19 and TRBJ2-1, reads DGGITQSPKYLFRKEGQNVTLSCEQNLNHDAMYWYRQDPGQGLRLIYYSQIVNDFQKGDIAEGYSVSREKKESFPLTVTSAQKNPTAFYLCASSIATGRLSNEQFFGPGTRLTVL.

The V and J genes are TRBV30 and TRBJ1-1; D may be TRBD1 (5 bases). V was cut by 0 bases and J by 6 bases, with 17 bases left in between. The CDR3 covers 15 residues. CDR1 and CDR2 (germline): GTSNPN, SVGIG (reference sequence). This CDR3 is CAWSVLGGGSPEAFF. The DNA of the CDR3 is TGTGCCTGGAGTGTACTGGGGGGGGGTTCCCCTGAAGCTTTCTTT.

This chain connects TRBV5-1 to TRBJ2-7; possibly TRBD1 for D (5 bases). The CDR3 loop spans 14 amino acids. Germline lookup yields CDR1 SGHRS and CDR2 YFSETQ. Trimming removed 3 bases from V and 0 bases from J, with 10 bases in between. This CDR3 reads CASSWGDSSYEQYF. Written as DNA, the CDR3 is TGCGCCAGCAGCTGGGGCGACAGCTCCTACGAGCAGTACTTC.

This clone was seen a handful of times. The chain combines TRBV15 with TRBJ2-3; 8 bases are shared with TRBD2. Germline CDR1 is LNHNV and CDR2 is YYDKDF (reference sequence). The junction had 2 bases not matched to a gene; V was cut back by 8 bases and J by 1 base. There are 13 residues in the CDR3. The CDR3 DNA reads as TGTGCCACCCGTAGCGGGGGCACAGATACGCAGTATTTT. Its translation is CATRSGGTDTQYF.

V usage is TRBV30 and J usage is TRBJ2-5; no clear D gene. V was trimmed by 0 bases and J by 5 bases, leaving 7 bases between them. The CDR3 has 12 residues. Germline V lookup: CDR1 GTSNPN, CDR2 SVGIG (reference sequence). The CDR3 DNA reads TGTGCCTGGAGTGTAGCATCTGAGACCCAGTACTTC. This translates into CAWSVASETQYF.

The gene calls are TRBV7-2 and TRBJ2-1; weak D call: TRBD2 (5 bases). V was cut by 10 bases and J by 4 bases, with 17 bases left in between. Germline V CDR1 and CDR2: SGHTA, FQGNSA. The CDR3 totals 14 residues. This chain's CDR3 is CATRRGLDYNEQFF. The CDR3 DNA is TGTGCCACTCGAAGAGGACTGGATTACAATGAGCAGTTCTTC.

This clone appeared a few times. The gene calls are TRBV5-4 and TRBJ2-1, with 10 bases matching TRBD1. The germline V gene has CDR1 SGHNT and CDR2 YYREEE (reference sequence). CDR3 size: 17 residues. V lost 2 bases to trimming and J lost 3 bases; unmatched junction nucleotides: 8. The CDR3 sequence is CASSFTGQGSFYNEQFF. The CDR3 nucleotides read TGTGCCAGCAGCTTCACGGGACAGGGGTCGTTCTACAATGAGCAGTTCTTC. Together with reference TRBV5-4 and TRBJ2-1, the CDR3 gives the full variable domain: ETGVTQSPTHLIKTRGQQVTLRCSSQSGHNTVSWYQQALGQGPQFIFQYYREEENGRGNFPPRFSGLQFPNYSSELNVNALELDDSALYLCASSFTGQGSFYNEQFFGPGTRLTVL.

The rearrangement uses TRBV4-3 and TRBJ2-3; D might be TRBD1 (5 bases). Germline-derived CDR1 and CDR2 are LGHNA and YSLEER. The V end lost 0 bases, the J end lost 3 bases, and 16 bases lay between the germline ends. The CDR3 extends over 17 amino acids. The DNA of the CDR3 is TGCGCCAGCAGCCAAGATCTCGGCCAGGGTGTTACAGATACGCAGTATTTT. Residues: CASSQDLGQGVTDTQYF.

This clone was seen a handful of times. This rearrangement joins TRBV7-9 to TRBJ2-1, with D perhaps TRBD2 (6 bases). Germline-derived CDR1 and CDR2 are SEHNR and FQNEAQ (reference sequence). The CDR3 totals 14 residues. The germline V and J ends were trimmed by 3 bases and 9 bases, with 15 bases remaining between them. The DNA of the CDR3 is TGTGCCAGCAGCTTGAAGGGGACTGGCGGTGAGCAGTTCTTC. Residues: CASSLKGTGGEQFF.